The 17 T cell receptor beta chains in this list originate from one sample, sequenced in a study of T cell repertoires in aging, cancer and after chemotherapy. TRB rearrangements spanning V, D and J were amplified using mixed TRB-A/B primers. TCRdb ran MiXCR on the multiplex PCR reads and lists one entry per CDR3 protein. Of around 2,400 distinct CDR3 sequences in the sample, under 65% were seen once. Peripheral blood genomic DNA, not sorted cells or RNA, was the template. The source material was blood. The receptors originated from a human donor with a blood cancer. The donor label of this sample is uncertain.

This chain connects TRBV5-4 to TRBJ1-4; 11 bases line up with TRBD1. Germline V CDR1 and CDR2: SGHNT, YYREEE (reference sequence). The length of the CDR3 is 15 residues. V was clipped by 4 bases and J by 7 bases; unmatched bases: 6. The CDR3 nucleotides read TGTGCCAGCAGCGGACAGGGGGCGCCGGCTGAAAAACTGTTTTTT. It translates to CASSGQGAPAEKLFF.

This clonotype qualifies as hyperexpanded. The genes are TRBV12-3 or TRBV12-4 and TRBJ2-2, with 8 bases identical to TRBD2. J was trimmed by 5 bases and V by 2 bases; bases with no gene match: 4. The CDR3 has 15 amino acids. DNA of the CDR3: TGTGCCAGCAGTTTACGGGGGGGTGGAACCGGGGAGCTGTTTTTT. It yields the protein CASSLRGGGTGELFF.

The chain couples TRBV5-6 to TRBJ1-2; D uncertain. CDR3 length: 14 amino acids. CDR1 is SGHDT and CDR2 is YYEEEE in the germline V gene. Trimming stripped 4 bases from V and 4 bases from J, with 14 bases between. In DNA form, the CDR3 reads TGTGCCAGCAGCAGAGTGGAGATGTCCTATGGCTACACCTTC. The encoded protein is CASSRVEMSYGYTF.

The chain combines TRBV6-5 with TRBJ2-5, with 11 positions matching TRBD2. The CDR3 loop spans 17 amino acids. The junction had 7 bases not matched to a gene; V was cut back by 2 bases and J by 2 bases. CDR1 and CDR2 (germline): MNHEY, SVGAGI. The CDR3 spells CASSYLRIAGGQETQYF. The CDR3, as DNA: TGTGCCAGCAGTTACCTTAGGATAGCGGGGGGGCAAGAGACCCAGTACTTC.

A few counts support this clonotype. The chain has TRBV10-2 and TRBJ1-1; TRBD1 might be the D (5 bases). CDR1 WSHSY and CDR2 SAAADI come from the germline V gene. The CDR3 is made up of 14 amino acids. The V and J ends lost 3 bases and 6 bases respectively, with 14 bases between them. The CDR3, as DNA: TGCGCCAGCAGTGACTCCAGGGTAGTGCCTGAAGCTTTCTTT. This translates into CASSDSRVVPEAFF.

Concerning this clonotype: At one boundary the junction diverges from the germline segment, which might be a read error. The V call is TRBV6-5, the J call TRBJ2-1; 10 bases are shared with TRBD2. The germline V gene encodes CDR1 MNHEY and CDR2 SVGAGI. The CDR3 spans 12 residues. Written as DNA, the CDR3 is TGCGCCAGCAGGGTCCCTAGCGGGGGGCAGTTCTTC. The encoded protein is CASRVPSGGQFF.

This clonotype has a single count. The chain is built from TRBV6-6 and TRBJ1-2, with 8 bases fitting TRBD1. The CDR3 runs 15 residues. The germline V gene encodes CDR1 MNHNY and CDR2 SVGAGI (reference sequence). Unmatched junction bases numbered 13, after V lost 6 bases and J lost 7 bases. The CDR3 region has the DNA TGTGCCAGCAGAGTCAAATCAGGGGGCTTGGGTGGCTACACCTTC. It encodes CASRVKSGGLGGYTF.

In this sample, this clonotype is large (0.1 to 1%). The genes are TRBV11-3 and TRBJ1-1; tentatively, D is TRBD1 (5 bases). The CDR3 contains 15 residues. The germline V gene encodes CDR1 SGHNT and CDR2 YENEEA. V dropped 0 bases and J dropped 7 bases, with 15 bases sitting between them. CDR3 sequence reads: CASSLDLGTGSEAFF. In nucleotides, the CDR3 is TGTGCCAGCAGCTTAGATCTAGGAACAGGCAGTGAAGCTTTCTTT.

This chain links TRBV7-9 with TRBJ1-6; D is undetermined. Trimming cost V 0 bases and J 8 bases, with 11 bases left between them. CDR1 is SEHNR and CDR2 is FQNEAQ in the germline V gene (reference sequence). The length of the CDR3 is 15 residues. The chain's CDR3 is CASSLAVQPYSPLHF. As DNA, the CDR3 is TGTGCCAGCAGCTTAGCGGTTCAGCCGTATTCACCCCTCCACTTT.

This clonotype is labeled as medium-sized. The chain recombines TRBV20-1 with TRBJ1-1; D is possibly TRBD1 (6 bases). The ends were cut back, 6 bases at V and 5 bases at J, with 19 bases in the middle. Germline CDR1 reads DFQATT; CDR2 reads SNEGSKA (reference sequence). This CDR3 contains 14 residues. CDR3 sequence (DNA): TGCAGTGCACGTGACCCCGGGACATGGACTGAAGCTTTCTTT. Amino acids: CSARDPGTWTEAFF.

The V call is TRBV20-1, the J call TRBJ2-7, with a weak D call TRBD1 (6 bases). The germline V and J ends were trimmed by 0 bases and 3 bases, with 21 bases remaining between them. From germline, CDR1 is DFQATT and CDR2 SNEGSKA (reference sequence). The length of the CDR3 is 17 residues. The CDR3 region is CSARDPAGDLSYYEQYF. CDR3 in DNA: TGCAGTGCTAGAGATCCAGCAGGGGACCTTTCGTACTACGAGCAGTACTTC.

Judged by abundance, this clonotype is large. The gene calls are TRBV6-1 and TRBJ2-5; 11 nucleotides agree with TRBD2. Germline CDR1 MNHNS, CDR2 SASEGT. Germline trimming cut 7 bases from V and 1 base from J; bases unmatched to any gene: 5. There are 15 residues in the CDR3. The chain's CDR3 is CASTLLAGAQETQYF. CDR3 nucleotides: TGTGCCAGCACCTTACTAGCGGGGGCCCAAGAGACCCAGTACTTC.

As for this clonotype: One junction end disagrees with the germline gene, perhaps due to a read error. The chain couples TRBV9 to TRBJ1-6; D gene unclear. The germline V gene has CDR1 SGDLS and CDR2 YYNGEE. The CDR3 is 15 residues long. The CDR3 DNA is TGTGCCAGCAGCGTAGAGGGTTCCTATAATTCACCCTTCCACTTT. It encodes CASSVEGSYNSPFHF.

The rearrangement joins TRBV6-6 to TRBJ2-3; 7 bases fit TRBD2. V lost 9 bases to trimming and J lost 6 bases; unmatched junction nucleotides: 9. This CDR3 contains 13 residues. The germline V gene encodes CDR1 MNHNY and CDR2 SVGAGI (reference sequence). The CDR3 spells CASESGVHDTQYF. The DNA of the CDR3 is TGTGCCAGTGAAAGCGGGGTTCATGATACGCAGTATTTT.

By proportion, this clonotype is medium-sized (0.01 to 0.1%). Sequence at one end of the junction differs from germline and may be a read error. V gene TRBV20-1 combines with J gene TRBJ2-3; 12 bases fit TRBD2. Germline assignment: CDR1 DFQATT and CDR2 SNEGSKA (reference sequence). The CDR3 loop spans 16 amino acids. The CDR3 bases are TGCAGTGCTCTTACTAGCGGGGGGATGGGAACAGGTACGCAGTATTTT. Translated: CSALTSGGMGTGTQYF.

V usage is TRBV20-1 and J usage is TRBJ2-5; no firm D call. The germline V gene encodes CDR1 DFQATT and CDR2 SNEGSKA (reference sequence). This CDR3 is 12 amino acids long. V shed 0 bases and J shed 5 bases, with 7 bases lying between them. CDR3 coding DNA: TGCAGTGCTAGAGATGACATCGAGACCCAGTACTTC. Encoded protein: CSARDDIETQYF.

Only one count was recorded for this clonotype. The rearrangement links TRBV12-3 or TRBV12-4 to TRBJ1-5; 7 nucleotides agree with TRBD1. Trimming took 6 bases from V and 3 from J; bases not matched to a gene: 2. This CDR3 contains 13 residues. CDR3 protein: CASRTGFNQPQHF. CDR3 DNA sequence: TGTGCCAGCAGGACAGGGTTCAATCAGCCCCAGCATTTT.